This TCR beta chain appears in the sequencing data of a study of Tregs in tolerant kidney transplant recipients. On the study more broadly: An approximately three-day belatacept mixed lymphocyte reaction, sometimes plus 5-day graft donor restimulation, preceded CD4+CD25+CD127- sorting.

This clone ranks as medium-sized. Its antigen is currently unknown. The V gene's germline CDR1 is LGHNA and CDR2 YSLEER. This CDR3 spans 14 amino acids. V dropped 2 bases and J dropped 7; count of bases not matched to a gene: 4. The table came from immunoSEQ multiplex PCR; TCRdb's copy has only in-frame clones and leaves some out. The table has roughly 16,000 clones, approximately 60% seen once; the top ten hold approximately 3%. Study-wide points: The most relevant donor-specific Treg TCRbeta repertoire apparently came from expansion with activated donor B cells. The small number of patients limits these findings pending further validation. Biological reproducibility was not directly addressed, but technical replication error appeared minimal.

The TCR sequence derives from a human donor in good health. Source material: Tregs from blood cultured with allogeneic cells. This chain joins TRBV4-3 and TRBJ2-1; 8 positions match TRBD1. The CDR3, as DNA: TGCGCCAGCAGCCAACGGACAGGGATGAATGAGCAGTTCTTC. This translates into CASSQRTGMNEQFF.